The 26 T cell receptor beta chains presented below share a single source sample, sequenced in a study of cytomegalovirus exposure and HLA in healthy donors. The data were produced by immunoSEQ multiplex PCR, yet TCRdb's version contains in-frame clones alone and is incomplete. The sample holds roughly 110,000 clones; around 89% are singletons and the top ten take around 1.9%. Sequencing was carried out using PBMCs. The receptors shown here come from a woman aged 18 to 35 in good health and CMV-seropositive.

The chain links TRBV7-8 to TRBJ1-6, with D unresolved. CDR1 SGHVS and CDR2 FQNEAQ come from the germline V gene. V was pared by 5 bases and J by 7 bases, with 15 bases between. CDR3 length: 15 amino acids. The chain's CDR3 is CASSLVVRGNSPLHF. In DNA, the CDR3 is TGTGCCAGCAGCCTGGTTGTCCGAGGAAATTCACCCCTCCACTTT.

V gene TRBV6-5 combines with J gene TRBJ2-2, with D perhaps matching TRBD2 (6 bases). The germline CDR1 and CDR2 sequences are MNHEY and SVGAGI. The CDR3 covers 16 residues. V was cut by 2 bases and J by 4 bases, with 14 bases left in between. The chain's CDR3 is CASSYDGGTLTGELFF. The DNA of the CDR3 is TGTGCCAGCAGTTACGACGGGGGAACCCTCACCGGGGAGCTGTTTTTT.

The chain recombines TRBV29-1 with TRBJ1-2; 7 bases map to TRBD1. Germline-derived CDR1 and CDR2 are SQVTM and ANQGSEA. The CDR3 is made up of 12 amino acids. V lost 7 bases, J lost 8 bases, and 10 bases stayed unmatched. CDR3 sequence reads: CSARQGTGGYTF. Here the CDR3 DNA reads TGCAGCGCAAGACAGGGAACTGGCGGCTACACCTTC.

The gene calls are TRBV2 and TRBJ2-7; the match to TRBD1 covers 7 bases. The ends lost 5 bases at V and 0 bases at J; junction bases unmatched: 4. Germline CDR1 reads SNHLY; CDR2 reads FYNNEI. This CDR3 comprises 14 residues. This CDR3 reads CASSTGAFSYEQYF. DNA of the CDR3: TGTGCCAGCAGTACAGGGGCATTCTCCTACGAGCAGTACTTC.

The chain carries TRBV4-3 and TRBJ2-1; 11 bases map to TRBD2. CDR3 length: 18 residues. Germline V CDR1 and CDR2: LGHNA, YSLEER. V shed 0 bases and J 3 bases; nucleotides not matched to a gene: 7. This chain's CDR3 is CASSQEGSGGDFYNEQFF. For the CDR3, the DNA is TGCGCCAGCAGCCAAGAAGGTAGCGGGGGGGACTTCTACAATGAGCAGTTCTTC.

V is TRBV5-1 and J is TRBJ2-1; D is perhaps TRBD1 (6 bases). In germline, CDR1 is SGHRS, CDR2 YFSETQ. CDR3 length: 15 amino acids. V lost 0 bases and J 2 bases, leaving 9 bases between the germline ends. CDR3 DNA sequence: TGCGCCAGCAGCTTGGAAGGGGGAACCTACAATGAGCAGTTCTTC. Its translation is CASSLEGGTYNEQFF.

Ten or more counts support this clone. Other nucleotide sequences in the sample specify the same CDR3. V is TRBV27 and J is TRBJ2-1, with 12 bases that match TRBD1. Germline loops: CDR1 MNHEY, CDR2 SMNVEV (reference sequence). The CDR3 is made up of 16 amino acids. Unmatched junction bases numbered 9, after V lost 3 bases and J lost 9 bases. The CDR3: CASSFTLGTGGVEQFF. The DNA of the CDR3 is TGTGCCAGCAGTTTCACTCTCGGGACAGGGGGCGTTGAGCAGTTCTTC.

The gene calls are TRBV2 and TRBJ1-2, with D perhaps matching TRBD1 (5 bases). The CDR3 consists of 13 residues. The germline gives CDR1 SNHLY, CDR2 FYNNEI. V lost 6 bases and J lost 7, with 15 bases in between. This CDR3 reads CASRDAGGVGYTF. The CDR3 DNA follows: TGTGCCAGCAGGGACGCGGGGGGAGTTGGCTACACCTTC.

V and J are TRBV7-9 and TRBJ2-5; 9 bases align to TRBD2. Germline lookup yields CDR1 SEHNR and CDR2 FQNEAQ (reference sequence). Germline trimming cut 5 bases from V and 4 bases from J; bases unmatched to any gene: 14. The CDR3 is 17 residues long. The CDR3 protein is CASSPRLAGVILETQYF. CDR3 bases: TGTGCCAGCAGCCCCAGATTAGCGGGGGTCATCCTAGAGACCCAGTACTTC.

V and J are TRBV6-1 and TRBJ2-7; a possible D gene is TRBD2 (6 bases). V was shortened by 6 bases and J by 4 bases, with 19 bases between the two germline ends. In germline, CDR1 is MNHNS, CDR2 SASEGT. The length of the CDR3 is 15 residues. Here the CDR3 reads CASREWRSAGYEQYF. The CDR3 coding sequence is TGTGCCAGCAGGGAATGGAGATCCGCGGGGTACGAGCAGTACTTC.

In its sample, this clone was seen once. The chain couples TRBV5-4 to TRBJ2-3; TRBD2 is a possible D gene (6 bases). Germline V gene sequence: CDR1 SGHNT, CDR2 YYREEE (reference sequence). V lost 4 bases to trimming and J lost 3 bases, with 12 bases between them. The CDR3 extends over 14 amino acids. For the CDR3, the DNA is TGTGCCAGCAGCCCCTTTAGCGGAACAGATACGCAGTATTTT. As protein: CASSPFSGTDTQYF. The full variable domain, rest sourced from reference TRBV5-4 and TRBJ2-3, is ETGVTQSPTHLIKTRGQQVTLRCSSQSGHNTVSWYQQALGQGPQFIFQYYREEENGRGNFPPRFSGLQFPNYSSELNVNALELDDSALYLCASSPFSGTDTQYFGPGTRLTVL.

The chain combines TRBV5-6 with TRBJ2-7; D might be TRBD1 or TRBD2, each matching 9 bases. V lost 1 base, J lost 7 bases, and 30 bases lay in between. The germline V gene encodes CDR1 SGHDT and CDR2 YYEEEE. CDR3 size: 19 residues. CDR3 DNA: TGTGCCAGCAGCTTGACAGGGGGCGGGCTAGCGGGGCTCGGATGGGAGCAGTACTTC. Its protein product is CASSLTGGGLAGLGWEQYF. The entire variable domain, with the rest obtained from reference TRBV5-6 and TRBJ2-7, is as follows: DAGVTQSPTHLIKTRGQQVTLRCSPKSGHDTVSWYQQALGQGPQFIFQYYEEEERQRGNFPDRFSGHQFPNYSSELNVNALLLGDSALYLCASSLTGGGLAGLGWEQYFGPGTRLTVT.

V usage is TRBV4-1 and J usage is TRBJ2-3; a possible D gene is TRBD1 (6 bases). There are 15 residues in the CDR3. Germline V lookup: CDR1 MGHRA, CDR2 YSYEKL. V gave up 1 base and J gave up 1 base, with 9 bases separating them. DNA for the CDR3: TGCGCCAGCAGCCAAGTACAGGGAGGCACAGATACGCAGTATTTT. It is translated as CASSQVQGGTDTQYF.

The chain is built from TRBV5-6 and TRBJ1-4, with TRBD1 as a possible D gene (6 bases). Germline CDR1 reads SGHDT; CDR2 reads YYEEEE. Trimming removed 5 bases from V and 6 bases from J, with 14 bases in between. The CDR3 has 14 amino acids. This chain's CDR3 is CASSHGRGYEKLFF. The DNA for the CDR3 is TGTGCCAGCAGTCATGGCAGGGGATATGAAAAACTGTTTTTT.

This chain connects TRBV4-3 to TRBJ2-6; unclear D gene. The CDR3 loop spans 15 amino acids. V gave up 3 bases and J gave up 0 bases, with 6 bases separating them. Germline assignment: CDR1 LGHNA and CDR2 YSLEER. This CDR3 reads CASSHRYSGANVLTF. The DNA of the CDR3 is TGCGCCAGCAGCCACCGGTACTCTGGGGCCAACGTCCTGACTTTC.

The chain has TRBV7-2 and TRBJ2-1; TRBD1 aligns across 8 bases. With V trimmed by 1 base and J by 5 bases, 4 bases remained unmatched. The CDR3 length is 15 residues. Germline V lookup: CDR1 SGHTA, CDR2 FQGNSA. In DNA, the CDR3 is TGTGCCAGCAGCTTAGATCAGGGGGCCCACAATGAGCAGTTCTTC. Translation: CASSLDQGAHNEQFF.

The V call is TRBV11-2, the J call TRBJ1-3, with D unclear. The CDR3 spans 14 residues. The germline V gene encodes CDR1 SGHAT and CDR2 FQNNGV. With 5 bases removed from V and 3 bases from J, the gap between germline ends came to 11 bases. The CDR3 coding sequence is TGTGCCAGCAGCGCACCGAGAGATGGAAACACCATATATTTT. Encoded protein: CASSAPRDGNTIYF.

This sequence joins TRBV6-1 and TRBJ1-1, with D possibly matching TRBD1 (6 bases). The CDR3 is 15 residues long. CDR1 and CDR2 (germline): MNHNS, SASEGT. With 3 bases removed from V and 2 bases from J, the gap between germline ends came to 13 bases. The CDR3 is CASSDGPGHNTEAFF. The CDR3 DNA reads as TGTGCCAGCAGTGATGGGCCGGGACATAACACTGAAGCTTTCTTT.

The chain uses TRBV6-1 and TRBJ2-7, with 10 bases aligning to TRBD1. J lost 0 bases, V lost 4 bases, and 3 bases had no gene match. The CDR3 spans 15 residues. The germline V gene has CDR1 MNHNS and CDR2 SASEGT. CDR3: CASSGGQGNSYEQYF. The CDR3 DNA reads as TGTGCCAGCAGTGGGGGACAGGGGAACTCCTACGAGCAGTACTTC.

This clone was detected a few times. The chain combines TRBV4-1 with TRBJ1-4; 7 bases are a match to TRBD1. Germline V CDR1 and CDR2: MGHRA, YSYEKL. The CDR3 has 15 amino acids. J gave up 3 bases and V 6 bases, and 7 bases lay outside the gene matches. The CDR3 loop is CASRITGASNEKLFF. CDR3 coding DNA: TGCGCCAGCAGAATCACAGGGGCTTCTAATGAAAAACTGTTTTTT.

The chain is built from TRBV19 and TRBJ2-2, with D perhaps TRBD2 (6 bases). V gave up 8 bases and J gave up 1 base, with 14 bases separating them. Germline CDR1 LNHDA, CDR2 SQIVND (reference sequence). This CDR3 comprises 15 residues. In DNA, the CDR3 is TGTGCCAGTCCGGGGAGGACTCAGAACACCGGGGAGCTGTTTTTT. Translation gives CASPGRTQNTGELFF.

The chain links TRBV2 to TRBJ2-1, with TRBD1 matching 9 bases. The CDR3 runs to 14 residues. The V gene end was trimmed by 7 bases and the J gene end by 5 bases; junction bases not matched to a gene: 6. Per the germline V gene, CDR1 is SNHLY and CDR2 is FYNNEI. The CDR3 DNA sequence: TGTGCCAGCATGGGGACAGGGTTTCACAATGAGCAGTTCTTC. Translating gives CASMGTGFHNEQFF.

In DNA, the CDR3 is TGTGCCAGCGGGGAAACAGGGCACGTC. Amino acids: CASGETGHV. The rearrangement links TRBV6-4 to TRBJ2-7, with D possibly being TRBD1 (6 bases). This CDR3 contains 9 residues. CDR1 is MRHNA and CDR2 is SNTAGT in the germline V gene.

The chain couples TRBV7-2 to TRBJ2-7, with D tentatively TRBD1 (6 bases). The V gene's germline CDR1 is SGHTA and CDR2 FQGNSA. The CDR3 is made up of 17 amino acids. V was pared by 4 bases and J by 0 bases, with 19 bases between. The CDR3 DNA sequence: TGTGCCAGCAGCTATAAGCCGACAGGTGGGAGCTCCTACGAGCAGTACGTC. Protein: CASSYKPTGGSSYEQYV.

V usage is TRBV4-2 and J usage is TRBJ2-3, with TRBD2 matching over 7 bases. Trimming took 1 base from V and 1 from J; bases not matched to a gene: 5. Germline V gene lookup returns CDR1 LGHNA and CDR2 YNFKEQ. This CDR3 region has 16 residues. The chain's CDR3 is CASSQGSGDRTDTQYF. For the CDR3, the DNA is TGTGCCAGCAGCCAAGGGAGCGGGGACCGCACAGATACGCAGTATTTT.

The chain employs TRBV19 and TRBJ1-5, with 9 bases aligning to TRBD1. Trimming at V came to 5 bases and at J to 4 bases, leaving 6 bases not matched to a gene. The germline gives CDR1 LNHDA, CDR2 SQIVND (reference sequence). This CDR3 spans 15 amino acids. CDR3 DNA: TGTGCCAGTAGTCCGACAGGGGGGCTTAATCAGCCCCAGCATTTT. This codes for CASSPTGGLNQPQHF.